This TCR beta chain was sequenced during a study of Graves' ophthalmopathy and Graves' hyperthyroidism. Amplification from RNA transcripts yielded the TCR beta CDR3 regions. HTBI primers were used in a first-round RT-PCR, which preceded a second-round multiplex PCR. TCRdb redid the calling of the multiplex PCR reads with MiXCR, one entry per CDR3 protein. Of about 740,000 distinct CDR3 sequences listed, 40% were seen once; the top ten hold approximately 43%. Trimming removed 2 bases from V and 6 bases from J, with 10 bases in between. CDR1 is SQVTM, CDR2 ANQGSEA, per germline. The CDR3 has 13 amino acids.

The genes are TRBV29-1 and TRBJ1-4; possible D gene TRBD1, 5 bases. This TCR came from an adult man with Graves' ophthalmopathy. The sequenced sample was peripheral blood. The chain's CDR3 is CSVEQGADEKLFF. CDR3 sequence (DNA): TGCAGCGTTGAACAGGGAGCTGATGAAAAACTGTTTTTT.